The 8 T cell receptor beta chains listed next were all sequenced from one sample in a study of T cell clonotyping in hematopoietic cell transplantation. Method: immunoSEQ multiplex PCR; TCRdb's copy keeps in-frame clones and lacks some. The sample shows roughly 8,300 clones, approximately 79% of them seen only once. As for time point: recipient sample about 28 days before transplant, after cytoreduction. The source was peripheral blood mononuclear cells, collected before stem cell transplant. Receptors were obtained from a man aged 55 to 70 with acute myeloid leukemia. Some clones in this sample may be carry-over from other donors' samples.

Only a few counts were recorded for this clone. J is TRBJ1-2 and V is TRBV23-1; D unresolved. TRBV23-1 is marked as an open reading frame, function uncertain. The CDR3 contains 15 residues. Trimming took off 3 bases at V and 7 bases at J, with 18 bases between the two ends. DNA for the CDR3: TGCGCCAGCAGTCATCACGGGATTATTGTCGGTGGCTACACCTTC. Its protein is CASSHHGIIVGGYTF.

V usage is TRBV4-1 and J usage is TRBJ2-3, with 7 bases fitting TRBD2. From germline, CDR1 is MGHRA and CDR2 YSYEKL. This CDR3 has 16 amino acids. V was clipped by 3 bases and J by 2 bases; unmatched bases: 8. In nucleotides, the CDR3 is TGCGCCAGCAGCCAGGGCGGGAGATTACCCACAGATACGCAGTATTTT. Its translation is CASSQGGRLPTDTQYF.

This clone appeared once. The chain has TRBV29-1 and TRBJ1-5; 7 bases are a match to TRBD1. Germline-derived CDR1 and CDR2 are SQVTM and ANQGSEA. This CDR3 contains 13 residues. The V segment lost 6 bases and the J segment 1 base; nucleotides outside the gene matches: 3. The CDR3 DNA reads as TGCAGCGTGTTACAGGGGAGCAATCAGCCCCAGCATTTT. It specifies CSVLQGSNQPQHF. The full variable domain, in which reference TRBV29-1 and TRBJ1-5 provide the parts outside the CDR3, is SAVISQKPSRDICQRGTSLTIQCQVDSQVTMMFWYRQQPGQSLTLIATANQGSEATYESGFVIDKFPISRPNLTFSTLTVSNMSPEDSSIYLCSVLQGSNQPQHFGDGTRLSIL.

The J gene is TRBJ1-4, the V gene TRBV29-1; no firm D call. V was pared by 6 bases and J by 5 bases, with 13 bases between. The CDR3 sequence is 13 residues long. Germline CDR1 and CDR2: SQVTM and ANQGSEA. The CDR3 nucleotides read TGCAGCGTGCTTCTTTCCGGGAATGAAAAACTGTTTTTT. Translated: CSVLLSGNEKLFF. The complete variable domain, with remaining parts taken from reference TRBV29-1 and TRBJ1-4, reads SAVISQKPSRDICQRGTSLTIQCQVDSQVTMMFWYRQQPGQSLTLIATANQGSEATYESGFVIDKFPISRPNLTFSTLTVSNMSPEDSSIYLCSVLLSGNEKLFFGSGTQLSVL.

This chain joins TRBV9 and TRBJ2-1; D is possibly TRBD1 (5 bases). Trimming shortened V by 0 bases and J by 2 bases, and 9 bases separated the two germline ends. Germline CDR1 reads SGDLS; CDR2 reads YYNGEE. The CDR3 sequence is 15 residues long. The CDR3 nucleotides are TGTGCCAGCAGCGTAGAAGGGGCTACCTACAATGAGCAGTTCTTC. This sequence encodes CASSVEGATYNEQFF.

The V gene is TRBV28, the J gene TRBJ1-4, with a weak D call TRBD1 (5 bases). The CDR3 extends over 12 amino acids. V dropped 4 bases and J dropped 11 bases, with 11 bases sitting between them. Germline V CDR1 and CDR2: MDHEN, SYDVKM. Here the CDR3 DNA reads TGTGCCAGCAGTTGGGGGAGGCAGAAACTGTTTTTT. Encoded protein: CASSWGRQKLFF.

V gene TRBV30 combines with J gene TRBJ2-5; TRBD2 agrees at 12 bases. This CDR3 is 14 amino acids long. Germline values: CDR1 GTSNPN, CDR2 SVGIG (reference sequence). V shed 4 bases and J 5 bases; nucleotides not matched to a gene: 5. CDR3 DNA sequence: TGTGCCTGGACTAGCGGGAGGGCTTGGGAGACCCAGTACTTC. The encoded protein is CAWTSGRAWETQYF.

V and J are TRBV6-5 and TRBJ1-1; TRBD1 is a possible D gene (5 bases). The germline CDR1 and CDR2 sequences are MNHEY and SVGAGI. The CDR3 has 14 residues. Trimming removed 6 bases at V and 5 bases at J, with 16 bases between. The CDR3 sequence is CASSHHEGRTEAFF. The CDR3 DNA reads TGTGCCAGCAGCCACCACGAGGGGAGGACTGAAGCTTTCTTT.